A single sample is the source of the 27 T cell receptor beta chains below, sequenced in a study of cytomegalovirus exposure and HLA in healthy donors (dated 2017 in TCRdb). Library method: the immunoSEQ multiplex PCR assay. A mixture of 60 forward primers for TCR Vbeta segments and 13 reverse primers for TCR Jbeta segments was used in the multiplex PCR. This is the immuneACCESS table as TCRdb keeps it, with only in-frame sequences that have V and J called. A part of the clones is gone; compared with another copy, unresolved V genes explain less than half, and the rest is unexplained. This sample has over 150,000 clones in its table, and approximately 82% of those were observed once. The ten biggest clones cover about 4.9% of the sample. Material for sequencing was PBMCs. These receptor sequences come from a male donor in good health and CMV-seronegative.

The V gene is TRBV7-3, the J gene TRBJ2-1; D is ambiguous. From germline, CDR1 is SGHTA and CDR2 FQGTGA. V was shortened by 5 bases and J by 6 bases, with 11 bases between the two germline ends. This CDR3 spans 13 amino acids. This chain's CDR3 is CASSPYSSNEQFF. CDR3 nucleotide sequence: TGTGCCAGCAGCCCGTATAGTAGCAATGAGCAGTTCTTC.

The chain carries TRBV27 and TRBJ2-1, with 10 bases fitting TRBD2. In germline, CDR1 is MNHEY, CDR2 SMNVEV (reference sequence). This CDR3 has 15 residues. The V and J ends lost 6 bases and 5 bases, in that order; junction bases with no gene match: 7. DNA of the CDR3: TGTGCCAGCAGAAGGACCGGGACTAGCGACAATGAGCAGTTCTTC. Encoded protein: CASRRTGTSDNEQFF.

J is TRBJ2-1 and V is TRBV10-1, with 12 bases identical to TRBD2. Per germline, CDR1 WNHNN and CDR2 SYGVQD (reference sequence). CDR3 length: 19 amino acids. Losses at the gene ends were 10 bases for V and 1 base for J; bases not matched to a gene: 17. The CDR3 sequence is CATVPSLAGGPGSYNEQFF. The CDR3 nucleotides read TGCGCCACCGTTCCCAGTCTAGCGGGAGGGCCTGGGTCCTACAATGAGCAGTTCTTC.

The V and J genes are TRBV5-1 and TRBJ1-1, with a tentative D call TRBD1 (5 bases). CDR3 length equals 15 residues. V was shortened by 4 bases and J by 0 bases, with 13 bases between the two germline ends. Germline lookup yields CDR1 SGHRS and CDR2 YFSETQ. CDR3 sequence reads: CASSGGRQMNTEAFF. The CDR3 DNA sequence: TGCGCCAGCAGCGGGGGGAGACAGATGAACACTGAAGCTTTCTTT.

This clone was detected only once. The gene calls are TRBV5-5 and TRBJ1-5; D unclear. The CDR3 spans 16 residues. V gave up 4 bases and J gave up 6 bases, with 20 bases separating them. The germline V gene has CDR1 SGHKS and CDR2 YYEKEE (reference sequence). The CDR3 spells CASSRDRRQEVQPQHF. CDR3 nucleotides: TGTGCCAGCAGCCGAGATCGGAGGCAGGAGGTTCAGCCCCAGCATTTT.

The rearrangement links TRBV19 to TRBJ2-7; 14 bases line up with TRBD2. This CDR3 has 18 residues. Germline V gene sequence: CDR1 LNHDA, CDR2 SQIVND (reference sequence). J lost 4 bases, V lost 2 bases, and 10 bases had no gene match. Here the CDR3 reads CASSISGTSGGIQYEQYF. DNA for the CDR3: TGTGCCAGTAGTATATCCGGGACTAGCGGGGGAATCCAGTACGAGCAGTACTTC.

The chain has TRBV14 and TRBJ2-7, with D possibly being TRBD2 (6 bases). Germline lookup yields CDR1 SGHDN and CDR2 FVKESK. The CDR3 length is 13 residues. Trimming shortened V by 3 bases and J by 9 bases, and 15 bases separated the two germline ends. The CDR3: CASSHVARGWQYF. In DNA form, the CDR3 reads TGTGCCAGCAGCCACGTTGCCCGGGGGTGGCAGTACTTC.

This clone was found once. J is TRBJ1-6 and V is TRBV6-1; 8 bases are shared with TRBD1. This CDR3 region has 15 residues. The ends lost 2 bases at V and 7 bases at J; junction bases unmatched: 4. Per germline, CDR1 MNHNS and CDR2 SASEGT. CDR3 DNA: TGTGCCAGCAGTGAAAGGCCAGGGGGCAATTCACCCCTCCACTTT. It translates to CASSERPGGNSPLHF.

This clone was detected a few times. The rearrangement uses TRBV6-1 and TRBJ2-3; D gene ambiguous. V lost 7 bases to trimming and J lost 3 bases, with 17 bases between them. Germline V lookup: CDR1 MNHNS, CDR2 SASEGT. CDR3 length: 15 residues. The CDR3 sequence: CASIWIGGRTDTQYF. CDR3 coding DNA: TGTGCCAGCATCTGGATTGGCGGCCGAACAGATACGCAGTATTTT.

V is TRBV4-1 and J is TRBJ2-7, with TRBD2 as a possible D gene (6 bases). The CDR3 totals 12 residues. Germline V gene lookup returns CDR1 MGHRA and CDR2 YSYEKL. Trimming removed 2 bases at V and 7 bases at J, with 9 bases between. Here the CDR3 reads CASSQIGGEQYF. The CDR3 nucleotides are TGCGCCAGCAGCCAAATCGGGGGAGAGCAGTACTTC.

The V call is TRBV29-1, the J call TRBJ2-3, with D hard to call. There are 14 residues in the CDR3. Germline V gene lookup returns CDR1 SQVTM and CDR2 ANQGSEA. Trimming took off 4 bases at V and 1 base at J, with 12 bases between the two ends. The CDR3: CSVARYIRTDTQYF. The CDR3 nucleotides are TGCAGCGTTGCCCGCTATATACGCACAGATACGCAGTATTTT.

The V gene is TRBV27, the J gene TRBJ2-4; 7 positions agree with TRBD1. Germline V gives CDR1 MNHEY, CDR2 SMNVEV (reference sequence). The CDR3 contains 17 residues. After removal of 5 bases from V and 2 bases from J, the junction contained 12 bases not matched to a gene. CDR3 coding DNA: TGTGCCAGCAGTCCACTACTTGACAGGGCGACCAAAAACATTCAGTACTTC. This encodes CASSPLLDRATKNIQYF.

V gene TRBV30 combines with J gene TRBJ1-2; tentative D call: TRBD1 (5 bases). V was clipped by 3 bases and J by 1 base, with 9 bases between them. This CDR3 has 13 residues. Germline CDR1 and CDR2: GTSNPN and SVGIG (reference sequence). CDR3 loop: CAWRAGFNYGYTF. As DNA, the CDR3 is TGTGCCTGGAGGGCAGGGTTTAACTATGGCTACACCTTC.

V and J are TRBV6-4 and TRBJ2-1; 7 bases line up with TRBD2. V dropped 4 bases and J dropped 7; count of bases not matched to a gene: 10. Germline loops: CDR1 MRHNA, CDR2 SNTAGT. There are 15 residues in the CDR3. The CDR3 DNA reads TGTGCCAGCAGTGGTACTAGCGACCCGGGGAATGAGCAGTTCTTC. This encodes CASSGTSDPGNEQFF.

The V call is TRBV5-4, the J call TRBJ1-2; no firm D call. This CDR3 contains 12 residues. The V end was cut by 4 bases, the J end by 0 bases, with 4 bases between. The V gene's germline CDR1 is SGHNT and CDR2 YYREEE (reference sequence). As DNA, the CDR3 is TGTGCCAGCAGCGTCGCTAACTATGGCTACACCTTC. Protein: CASSVANYGYTF.

The genes are TRBV9 and TRBJ2-3; 12 bases are a match to TRBD2. CDR3 size: 17 residues. CDR1 SGDLS and CDR2 YYNGEE come from the germline V gene. V shed 3 bases and J 5 bases; nucleotides not matched to a gene: 10. The CDR3 protein is CASSEALAGGPGDTQYF. In nucleotides, the CDR3 is TGTGCCAGCAGCGAGGCCCTAGCGGGGGGGCCGGGAGATACGCAGTATTTT. The variable domain in full, completed from reference TRBV9 and TRBJ2-3, reads DSGVTQTPKHLITATGQRVTLRCSPRSGDLSVYWYQQSLDQGLQFLIQYYNGEERAKGNILERFSAQQFPDLHSELNLSSLELGDSALYFCASSEALAGGPGDTQYFGPGTRLTVL.

This clone was recorded a few times. This rearrangement joins TRBV7-2 to TRBJ1-3; D not resolved. V lost 4 bases and J 4 bases, leaving 17 bases between the germline ends. Per the germline V gene, CDR1 is SGHTA and CDR2 is FQGNSA. This CDR3 is built from 16 residues. The CDR3 region has the DNA TGTGCCAGCAGCTCCCCCTCTAGCATTTCAGGAAACACCATATATTTT. This encodes CASSSPSSISGNTIYF.

The chain couples TRBV6-4 to TRBJ1-1; D perhaps matches TRBD1 (5 bases). Trimming took 5 bases from V and 3 from J, leaving 16 bases between them. The CDR3 sequence is 15 residues long. The germline V gene has CDR1 MRHNA and CDR2 SNTAGT. CDR3 bases: TGTGCCAGCAGTCGGGACTCCATTGCGGACACTGAAGCTTTCTTT. Translation: CASSRDSIADTEAFF.

V is TRBV4-2 and J is TRBJ1-1; D possibly corresponds to TRBD1 (5 bases). The CDR3 runs 15 residues. In germline, CDR1 is LGHNA, CDR2 YNFKEQ. Between the trimmed V and J ends, which lost 1 base and 0 bases, there was a span of 9 bases. The CDR3 DNA sequence: TGTGCCAGCAGCCAAGGGCAGGGAATGAACACTGAAGCTTTCTTT. Translated, it gives CASSQGQGMNTEAFF.

This clone was seen a single time. The rearrangement links TRBV6-1 to TRBJ2-1; D is possibly TRBD2 (6 bases). This CDR3 comprises 14 residues. CDR1 and CDR2 from the germline V gene are MNHNS and SASEGT. V dropped 6 bases and J dropped 0 bases, with 9 bases sitting between them. CDR3 region: CASRRSGSYNEQFF. DNA of the CDR3: TGTGCCAGCAGGCGTAGCGGCTCCTACAATGAGCAGTTCTTC.

This clone was detected a few times. In the same sample, other DNA sequences code for this CDR3. The chain links TRBV7-9 to TRBJ1-1; perhaps TRBD1 as D (5 bases). Germline lookup yields CDR1 SEHNR and CDR2 FQNEAQ (reference sequence). CDR3 length: 14 residues. V shed 5 bases and J shed 2 bases, with 12 bases lying between them. DNA of the CDR3: TGTGCCAGCAGCCTTACAGGAACTAACACTGAAGCTTTCTTT. Translation: CASSLTGTNTEAFF.

The V call is TRBV7-2, the J call TRBJ2-3; TRBD1 matches at 9 bases. Germline CDR1 is SGHTA and CDR2 is FQGNSA. The V gene end was trimmed by 6 bases and the J gene end by 6 bases; junction bases not matched to a gene: 7. The CDR3 length is 14 residues. CDR3 region: CASSQQGAIDTQYF. For the CDR3, the DNA is TGTGCCAGCAGTCAACAGGGGGCGATTGATACGCAGTATTTT.

The chain recombines TRBV5-1 with TRBJ2-5, with TRBD1 as a possible D gene (6 bases). The CDR3 covers 15 residues. From germline, CDR1 is SGHRS and CDR2 YFSETQ. V lost 3 bases and J 1 base, leaving 13 bases between the germline ends. The CDR3 DNA sequence: TGCGCCAGCAGCTCTATGGGGGCCCCCCAAGAGACCCAGTACTTC. It translates to CASSSMGAPQETQYF.

This rearrangement joins TRBV7-7 to TRBJ2-1, with 7 positions matching TRBD2. This CDR3 has 15 residues. CDR1 and CDR2 from the germline V gene are SSHAT and FNYEAQ (reference sequence). V lost 6 bases, J lost 6 bases, and 11 bases stayed unmatched. CDR3 coding DNA: TGTGCCAGCAGTATACAAGACGGGACTACCAATGAGCAGTTCTTC. Translated: CASSIQDGTTNEQFF.

The V gene is TRBV5-4, the J gene TRBJ2-1; 8 nucleotides match TRBD1. V lost 4 bases and J lost 7; bases outside the gene matches: 7. CDR3 length: 14 residues. From germline, CDR1 is SGHNT and CDR2 YYREEE (reference sequence). CDR3 sequence: CASSETGARNEQFF. CDR3 nucleotide sequence: TGTGCCAGCAGCGAGACAGGGGCTAGAAATGAGCAGTTCTTC.

This clone came up once. J is TRBJ2-5 and V is TRBV5-1, with 9 positions matching TRBD1. V shed 7 bases, J shed 5 bases, and the junction held 6 bases outside the gene matches. CDR1 is SGHRS and CDR2 is YFSETQ in the germline V gene. The CDR3 has 13 amino acids. CDR3 loop: CASATGGGETQYF. The CDR3 nucleotides read TGCGCCAGCGCTACAGGGGGCGGGGAGACCCAGTACTTC.

V usage is TRBV4-1 and J usage is TRBJ2-1; TRBD2 is a possible D gene (5 bases). V was cut by 1 base and J by 2 bases, with 12 bases left in between. The CDR3 sequence is 16 residues long. Germline V gives CDR1 MGHRA, CDR2 YSYEKL. The CDR3, as DNA: TGCGCCAGCAGCCAAGGGCCGGGGAACACCTACAATGAGCAGTTCTTC. It yields the protein CASSQGPGNTYNEQFF.